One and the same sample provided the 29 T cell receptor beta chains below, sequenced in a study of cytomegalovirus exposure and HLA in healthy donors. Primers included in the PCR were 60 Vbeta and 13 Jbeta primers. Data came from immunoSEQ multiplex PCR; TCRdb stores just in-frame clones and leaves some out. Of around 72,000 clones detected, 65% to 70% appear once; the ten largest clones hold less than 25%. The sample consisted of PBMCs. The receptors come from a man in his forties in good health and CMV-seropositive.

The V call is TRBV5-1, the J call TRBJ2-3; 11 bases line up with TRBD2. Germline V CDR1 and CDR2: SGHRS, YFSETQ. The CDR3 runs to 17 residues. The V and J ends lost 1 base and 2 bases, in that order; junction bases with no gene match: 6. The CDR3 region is CASSLRASGGYTDTQYF. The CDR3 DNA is TGCGCCAGCAGCTTGAGGGCTAGCGGGGGGTACACAGATACGCAGTATTTT.

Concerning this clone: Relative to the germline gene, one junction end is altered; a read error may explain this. CDR3 sequence reads: CANSLGDRLPISVDSPLHF. Written as DNA, the CDR3 is TGCGCCAACAGCCTGGGGGACAGGCTACCTATATCTGTTGATTCACCCCTCCACTTT. The chain couples TRBV5-1 to TRBJ1-6, with 8 bases that match TRBD1. CDR1 is SGHRS, CDR2 YFSETQ, per germline. This CDR3 region has 19 residues. Variable domain in full (rest from reference TRBV5-1 and TRBJ1-6): KAGVTQTPRYLIKTRGQQVTLSCSPISGHRSVSWYQQTPGQGLQFLFEYFSETQRNKGNFPGRFSGRQFSNSRSEMNVSTLELGDSALYLCANSLGDRLPISVDSPLHFGNGTRLTVT.

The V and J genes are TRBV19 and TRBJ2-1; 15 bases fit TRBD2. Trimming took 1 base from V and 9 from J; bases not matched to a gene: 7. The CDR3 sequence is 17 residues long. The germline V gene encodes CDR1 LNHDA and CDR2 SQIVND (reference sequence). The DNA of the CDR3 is TGTGCCAGTAGTATAGTCCCCCCGGGACTAGCGGGGGGTGAGCAGTTCTTC. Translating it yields CASSIVPPGLAGGEQFF.

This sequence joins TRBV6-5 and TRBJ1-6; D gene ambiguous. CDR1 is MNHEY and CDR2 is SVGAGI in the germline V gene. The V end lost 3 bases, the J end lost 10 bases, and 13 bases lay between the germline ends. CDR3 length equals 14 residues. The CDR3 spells CASSYSGSASPLHF. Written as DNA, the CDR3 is TGTGCCAGCAGTTATTCCGGGTCAGCGTCACCCCTCCACTTT.

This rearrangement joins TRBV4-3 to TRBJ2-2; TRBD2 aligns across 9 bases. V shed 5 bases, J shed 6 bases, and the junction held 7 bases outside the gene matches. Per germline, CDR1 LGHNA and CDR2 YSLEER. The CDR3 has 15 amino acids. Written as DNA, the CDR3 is TGCGCCAGCAGCAAGGCGGGGGGGGAACCCGGGGAGCTGTTTTTT. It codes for CASSKAGGEPGELFF.

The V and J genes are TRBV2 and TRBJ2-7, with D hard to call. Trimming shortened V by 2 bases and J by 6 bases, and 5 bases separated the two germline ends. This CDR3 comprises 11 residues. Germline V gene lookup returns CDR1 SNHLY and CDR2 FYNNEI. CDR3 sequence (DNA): TGTGCCAGCAGTGAACGTCTCGAGCAGTACTTC. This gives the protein CASSERLEQYF.

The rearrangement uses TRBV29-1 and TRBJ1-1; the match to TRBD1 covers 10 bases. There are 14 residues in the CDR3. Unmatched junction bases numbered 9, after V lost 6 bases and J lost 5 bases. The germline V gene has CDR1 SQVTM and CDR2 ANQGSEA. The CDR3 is CSVETGGARTEAFF. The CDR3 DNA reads TGCAGCGTGGAGACAGGGGGCGCGAGAACTGAAGCTTTCTTT.

This CDR3 is CASAGSGGVLFF. CDR3 coding DNA: TGTGCCAGTGCCGGGTCAGGAGGGGTGCTGTTTTTT. The gene calls are TRBV19 and TRBJ1-4; the D gene is possibly TRBD1 (5 bases). This CDR3 has 12 residues. Germline CDR1 LNHDA, CDR2 SQIVND (reference sequence). The V end lost 8 bases, the J end lost 14 bases, and 18 bases lay between the germline ends.

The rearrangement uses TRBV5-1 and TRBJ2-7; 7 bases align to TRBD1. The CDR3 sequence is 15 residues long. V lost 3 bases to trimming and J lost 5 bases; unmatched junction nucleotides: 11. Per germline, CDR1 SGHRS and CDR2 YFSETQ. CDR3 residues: CASSSEIGQAHEQYF. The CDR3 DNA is TGCGCCAGCAGCTCGGAGATCGGACAGGCCCACGAGCAGTACTTC.

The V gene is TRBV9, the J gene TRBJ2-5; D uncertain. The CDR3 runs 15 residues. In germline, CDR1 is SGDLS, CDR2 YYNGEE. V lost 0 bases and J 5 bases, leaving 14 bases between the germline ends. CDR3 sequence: CASSVGTSPRETQYF. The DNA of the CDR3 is TGTGCCAGCAGCGTAGGAACAAGCCCCAGGGAGACCCAGTACTTC.

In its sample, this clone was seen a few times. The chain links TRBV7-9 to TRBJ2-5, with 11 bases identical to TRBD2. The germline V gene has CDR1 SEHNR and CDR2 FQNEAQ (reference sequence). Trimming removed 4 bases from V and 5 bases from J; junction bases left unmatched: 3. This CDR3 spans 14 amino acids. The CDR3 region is CASSSRTSGETQYF. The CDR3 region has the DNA TGTGCCAGCAGCTCTAGGACTAGCGGGGAGACCCAGTACTTC.

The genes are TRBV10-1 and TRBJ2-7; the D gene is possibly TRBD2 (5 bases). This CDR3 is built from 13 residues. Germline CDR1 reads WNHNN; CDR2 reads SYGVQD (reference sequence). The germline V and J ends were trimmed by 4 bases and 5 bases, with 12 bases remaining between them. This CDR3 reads CASSGTGMDEQYF. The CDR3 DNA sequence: TGCGCCAGCAGTGGGACGGGGATGGACGAGCAGTACTTC.

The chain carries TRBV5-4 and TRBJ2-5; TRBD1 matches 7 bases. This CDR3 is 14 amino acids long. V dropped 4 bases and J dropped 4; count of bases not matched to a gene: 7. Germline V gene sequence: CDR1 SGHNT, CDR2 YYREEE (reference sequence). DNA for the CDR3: TGTGCCAGCAGCGCCGGGACAGTCCGAGAGACCCAGTACTTC. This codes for CASSAGTVRETQYF.

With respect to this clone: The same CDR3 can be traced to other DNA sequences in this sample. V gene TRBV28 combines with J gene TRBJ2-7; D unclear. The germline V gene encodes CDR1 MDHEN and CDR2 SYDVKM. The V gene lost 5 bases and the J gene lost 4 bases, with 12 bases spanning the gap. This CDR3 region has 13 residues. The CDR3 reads CASSRGGSYEQYF. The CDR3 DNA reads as TGTGCCAGCAGTCGCGGCGGTTCATACGAGCAGTACTTC.

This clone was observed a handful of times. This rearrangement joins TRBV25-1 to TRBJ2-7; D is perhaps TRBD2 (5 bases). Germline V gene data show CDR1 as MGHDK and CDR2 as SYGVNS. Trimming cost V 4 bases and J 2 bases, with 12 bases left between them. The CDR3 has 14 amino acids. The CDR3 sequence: CASSVGGWAYEQYF. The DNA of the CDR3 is TGTGCCAGCAGTGTTGGCGGGTGGGCCTACGAGCAGTACTTC.

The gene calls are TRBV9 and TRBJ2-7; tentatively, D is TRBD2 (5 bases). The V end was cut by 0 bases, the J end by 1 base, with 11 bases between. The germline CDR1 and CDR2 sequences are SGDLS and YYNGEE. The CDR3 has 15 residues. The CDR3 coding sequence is TGTGCCAGCAGCGTAGGGGCTAGCAGATCCTACGAGCAGTACTTC. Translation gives CASSVGASRSYEQYF.

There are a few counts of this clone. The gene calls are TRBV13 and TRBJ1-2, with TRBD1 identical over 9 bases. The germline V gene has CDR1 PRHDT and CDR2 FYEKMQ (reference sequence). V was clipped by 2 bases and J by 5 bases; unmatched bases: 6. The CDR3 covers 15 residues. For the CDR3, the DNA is TGTGCCAGCAGCTTATGGGGGACAGGGTCGTATGGCTACACCTTC. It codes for CASSLWGTGSYGYTF.

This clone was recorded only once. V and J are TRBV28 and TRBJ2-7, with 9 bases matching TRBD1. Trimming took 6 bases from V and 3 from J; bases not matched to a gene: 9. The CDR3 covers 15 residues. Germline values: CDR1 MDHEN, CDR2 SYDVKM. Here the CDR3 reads CASRPSETGGYEQYF. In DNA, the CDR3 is TGTGCCAGCAGACCTTCCGAGACAGGGGGCTACGAGCAGTACTTC.

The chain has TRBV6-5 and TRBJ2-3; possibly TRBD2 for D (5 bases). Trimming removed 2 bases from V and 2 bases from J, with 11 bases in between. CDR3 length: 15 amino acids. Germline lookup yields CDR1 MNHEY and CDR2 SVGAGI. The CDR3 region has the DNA TGTGCCAGCAGTTACATGGCGGACTCCACAGATACGCAGTATTTT. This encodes CASSYMADSTDTQYF.

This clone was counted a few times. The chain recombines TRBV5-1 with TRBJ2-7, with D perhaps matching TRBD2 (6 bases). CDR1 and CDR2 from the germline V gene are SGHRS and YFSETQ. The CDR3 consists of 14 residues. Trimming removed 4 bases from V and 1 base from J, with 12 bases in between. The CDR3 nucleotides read TGCGCCAGCAGCCCTGGTGCGGGATCCTACGAGCAGTACTTC. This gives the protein CASSPGAGSYEQYF.

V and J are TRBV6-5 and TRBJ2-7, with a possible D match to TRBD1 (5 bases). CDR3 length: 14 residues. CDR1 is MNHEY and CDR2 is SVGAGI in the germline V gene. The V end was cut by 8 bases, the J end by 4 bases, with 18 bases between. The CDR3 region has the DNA TGTGCCAGCGGCCCAGGGCACCTCAGTTACGAGCAGTACTTC. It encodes CASGPGHLSYEQYF.

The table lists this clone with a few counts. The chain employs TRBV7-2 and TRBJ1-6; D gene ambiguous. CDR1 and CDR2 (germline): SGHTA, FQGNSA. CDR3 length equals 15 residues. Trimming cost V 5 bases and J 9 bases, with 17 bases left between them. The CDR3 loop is CASSPTGRVASPLHF. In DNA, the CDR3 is TGTGCCAGCAGCCCCACGGGGAGGGTAGCTTCACCCCTCCACTTT.

CDR3 bases: TGTGCCAGCAGCTTATCCTCCCAAGCGGGGGGGGAGACCCAGTACTTC. Its translation is CASSLSSQAGGETQYF. The chain links TRBV7-9 to TRBJ2-5; 10 nucleotides line up with TRBD2. This CDR3 has 16 amino acids. The trim removed 2 bases at V and 5 bases at J, leaving 8 bases unmatched. Germline-derived CDR1 and CDR2 are SEHNR and FQNEAQ (reference sequence). The full variable domain, its missing parts supplied by reference TRBV7-9 and TRBJ2-5, is DTGVSQNPRHKITKRGQNVTFRCDPISEHNRLYWYRQTLGQGPEFLTYFQNEAQLEKSRLLSDRFSAERPKGSFSTLEIQRTEQGDSAMYLCASSLSSQAGGETQYFGPGTRLLVL.

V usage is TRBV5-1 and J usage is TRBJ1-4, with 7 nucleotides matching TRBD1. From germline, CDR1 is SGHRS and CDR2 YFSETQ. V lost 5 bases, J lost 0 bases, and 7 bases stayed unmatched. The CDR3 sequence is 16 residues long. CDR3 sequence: CASSMTGTATNEKLFF. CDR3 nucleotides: TGCGCCAGCAGTATGACAGGGACAGCAACTAATGAAAAACTGTTTTTT.

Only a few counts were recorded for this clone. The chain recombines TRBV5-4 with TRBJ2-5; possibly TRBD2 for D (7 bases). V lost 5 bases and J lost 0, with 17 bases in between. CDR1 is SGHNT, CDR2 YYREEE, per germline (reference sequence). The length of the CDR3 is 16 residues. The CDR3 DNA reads TGTGCCAGCAGAGGTCCGGGGAGGGGGTACCAAGAGACCCAGTACTTC. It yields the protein CASRGPGRGYQETQYF.

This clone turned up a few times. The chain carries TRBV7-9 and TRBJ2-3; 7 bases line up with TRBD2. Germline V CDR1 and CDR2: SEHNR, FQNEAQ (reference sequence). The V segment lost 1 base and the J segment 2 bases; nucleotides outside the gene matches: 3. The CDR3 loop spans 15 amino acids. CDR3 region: CASSLVAGVTDTQYF. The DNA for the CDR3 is TGTGCCAGCAGCTTAGTGGCGGGGGTCACAGATACGCAGTATTTT.

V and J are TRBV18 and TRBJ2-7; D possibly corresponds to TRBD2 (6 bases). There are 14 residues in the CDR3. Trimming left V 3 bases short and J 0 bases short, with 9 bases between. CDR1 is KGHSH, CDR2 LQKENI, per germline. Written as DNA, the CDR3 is TGTGCCAGCTCACCCGCCGGGGGCTCCTACGAGCAGTACTTC. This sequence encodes CASSPAGGSYEQYF.

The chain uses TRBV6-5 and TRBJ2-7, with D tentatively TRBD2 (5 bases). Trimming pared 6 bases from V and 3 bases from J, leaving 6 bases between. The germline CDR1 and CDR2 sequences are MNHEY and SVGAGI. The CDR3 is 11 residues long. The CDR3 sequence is CASSRDYEQYF. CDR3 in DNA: TGTGCCAGCAGCCGGGACTACGAGCAGTACTTC.

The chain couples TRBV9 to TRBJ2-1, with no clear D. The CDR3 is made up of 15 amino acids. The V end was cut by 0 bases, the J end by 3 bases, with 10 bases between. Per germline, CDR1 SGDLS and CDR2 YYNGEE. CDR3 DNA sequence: TGTGCCAGCAGCGTAGGAGGCCTCGACTACAATGAGCAGTTCTTC. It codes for CASSVGGLDYNEQFF.